The present T cell receptor beta chain was sequenced within a study of OX40 agonist ivuxolimab in advanced cancers. Background on the study: Cancers in dose escalation were hepatocellular, melanoma, renal cell and head and neck. The mean age was 60 years, ranging from 23 to 79, with roughly four fifths of participants male.

Produced via immunoSEQ multiplex PCR; TCRdb's table is partial and in-frame only. The sample has about 81,000 clones, more than 70% seen once; the top ten hold approximately 0.22%. The V gene end was trimmed by 3 bases and the J gene end by 0 bases; junction bases not matched to a gene: 2. Germline lookup yields CDR1 KGHSH and CDR2 LQKENI. The CDR3 consists of 16 residues. The genes are TRBV18 and TRBJ2-2, with 9 bases identical to TRBD2. This material consisted of CD4+ or CD8+ T cells sorted from blood, taken in a trial of the OX40 agonist ivuxolimab. The receptor comes from an adult with an advanced solid tumor such as melanoma, head and neck, liver or kidney cancer. CDR3 sequence: CASSPAGGTNTGELFF. CDR3 coding DNA: TGTGCCAGCTCACCTGCGGGGGGGACGAACACCGGGGAGCTGTTTTTT.